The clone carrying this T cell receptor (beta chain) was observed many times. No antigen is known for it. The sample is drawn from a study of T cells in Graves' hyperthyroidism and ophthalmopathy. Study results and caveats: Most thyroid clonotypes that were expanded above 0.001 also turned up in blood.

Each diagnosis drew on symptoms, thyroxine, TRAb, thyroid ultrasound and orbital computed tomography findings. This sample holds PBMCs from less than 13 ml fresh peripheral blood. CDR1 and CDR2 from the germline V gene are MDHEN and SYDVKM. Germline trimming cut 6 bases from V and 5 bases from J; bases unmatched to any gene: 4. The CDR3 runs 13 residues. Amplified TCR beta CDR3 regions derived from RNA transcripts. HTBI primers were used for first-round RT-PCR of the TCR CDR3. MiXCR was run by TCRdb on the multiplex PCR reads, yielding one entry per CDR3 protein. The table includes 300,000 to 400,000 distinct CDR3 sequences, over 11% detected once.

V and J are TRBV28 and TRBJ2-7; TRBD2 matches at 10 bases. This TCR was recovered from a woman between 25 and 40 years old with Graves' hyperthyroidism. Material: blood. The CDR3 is CASRSSGSNEQYF. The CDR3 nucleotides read TGTGCCAGCAGGTCTAGCGGGAGTAACGAGCAGTACTTC.